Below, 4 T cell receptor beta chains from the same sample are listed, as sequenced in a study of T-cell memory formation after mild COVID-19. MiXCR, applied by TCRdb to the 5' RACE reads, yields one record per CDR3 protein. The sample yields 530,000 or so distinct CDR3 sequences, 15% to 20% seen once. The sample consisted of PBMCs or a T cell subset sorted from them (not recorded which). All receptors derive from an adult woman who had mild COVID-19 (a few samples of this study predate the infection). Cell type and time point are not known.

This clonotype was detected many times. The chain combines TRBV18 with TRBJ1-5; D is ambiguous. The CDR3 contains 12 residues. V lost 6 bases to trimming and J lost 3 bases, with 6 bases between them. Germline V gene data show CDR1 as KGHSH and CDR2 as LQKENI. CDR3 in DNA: TGTGCCAGCTCGGGCTACAATCAGCCCCAGCATTTT. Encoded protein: CASSGYNQPQHF.

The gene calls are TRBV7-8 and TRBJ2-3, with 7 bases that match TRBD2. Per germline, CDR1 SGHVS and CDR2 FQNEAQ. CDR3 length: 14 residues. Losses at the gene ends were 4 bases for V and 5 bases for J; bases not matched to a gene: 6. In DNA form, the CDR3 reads TGTGCCAGCAGCTACGGGGGGAAAAGAGATACGCAGTATTTT. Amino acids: CASSYGGKRDTQYF.

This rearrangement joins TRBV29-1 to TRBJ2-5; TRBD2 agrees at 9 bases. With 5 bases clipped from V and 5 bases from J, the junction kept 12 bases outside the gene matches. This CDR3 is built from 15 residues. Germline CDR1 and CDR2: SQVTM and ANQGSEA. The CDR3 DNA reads TGCAGCGTTTTCAAGCCAGCGGGAGGAACGGAGACCCAGTACTTC. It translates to CSVFKPAGGTETQYF.

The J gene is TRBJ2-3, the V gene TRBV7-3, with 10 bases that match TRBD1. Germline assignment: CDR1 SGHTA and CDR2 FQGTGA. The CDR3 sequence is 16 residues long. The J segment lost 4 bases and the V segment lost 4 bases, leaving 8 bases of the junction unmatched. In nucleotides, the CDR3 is TGTGCCAGCAGCTCACCGGGACAGGGGTTTCCAGATACGCAGTATTTT. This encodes CASSSPGQGFPDTQYF.